Here is one T cell receptor (beta chain) with its context. The record originates from a study of blood T cell repertoires in COVID-19. Across the whole study: The samples span acute and convalescent COVID-19 from the United States, Italy and Spain. From T cells, B-cell-depleted T cells, or PBMCs came the material, which was cDNA or gDNA.

The CDR3 totals 12 residues. Trimming took 10 bases from V and 12 from J; bases not matched to a gene: 8. From germline, CDR1 is LNHDA and CDR2 SQIVND (reference sequence). The data were produced by immunoSEQ multiplex PCR, yet TCRdb's version contains in-frame clones alone and is incomplete. The data contain about 190,000 clones, roughly 80% of them singletons. Sequenced: peripheral blood. The chain combines TRBV19 with TRBJ1-4, with 10 positions matching TRBD1. The TCR comes from a woman in her twenties or thirties with acute or convalescent COVID-19. Written as DNA, the CDR3 is TGTGCCACCGGGACAGGGGTCGGGGAACTGTTTTTT. The encoded protein is CATGTGVGELFF. The variable domain in full, completed from reference TRBV19 and TRBJ1-4, reads DGGITQSPKYLFRKEGQNVTLSCEQNLNHDAMYWYRQDPGQGLRLIYYSQIVNDFQKGDIAEGYSVSREKKESFPLTVTSAQKNPTAFYLCATGTGVGELFFGSGTQLSVL.